The rows below give T cell receptor beta chains drawn from one sample of a study of technical replicates of blood from several donors. Sequenced by immunoSEQ multiplex PCR; TCRdb stores in-frame clones only, minus some. Among around 68,000 clones listed, about 97% were seen once. The specimen sequenced was T cells isolated from PBMCs. Source of these receptors: a human donor in good health. The CDR3 runs from the conserved cysteine through the conserved F or W. D genes are given only for firm matches. Only part of the rows carry a size: once, few, many, or a class if the clone is expanded.

NA	TRBJ2-7	TRBV6-5	NA	CASSYKGGSYEQYF	TGTGCCAGCAGTTACAAGGGGGGGTCTTACGAGCAGTACTTC
NA	TRBJ1-2	TRBV15	NA	CATSRDRVPDSYYGYTF	TGTGCCACCAGCAGAGATCGGGTCCCAGACAGTTACTATGGCTACACCTTC
NA	TRBJ1-5	TRBV6-5	NA	CASSYQEDYQPQHF	TGTGCCAGCAGTTACCAGGAGGACTATCAGCCCCAGCATTTT
NA	TRBJ2-3	TRBV6-5	NA	CASSYMGDTDTQYF	TGTGCCAGCAGTTATATGGGAGATACAGATACGCAGTATTTT
NA	TRBJ2-5	TRBV9	NA	CASAGTRQETQYF	TGTGCCAGCGCTGGGACTCGCCAAGAGACCCAGTACTTC
NA	TRBJ2-2	TRBV11-2	NA	CASSPIRGPGTGELFF	TGTGCCAGCAGCCCTATTAGGGGCCCGGGCACCGGGGAGCTGTTTTTT
NA	TRBJ2-7	TRBV6-1	NA	CASSEGRNYEQYF	TGTGCCAGCAGTGAAGGGAGGAACTACGAGCAGTACTTC
NA	TRBJ1-1	TRBV5-1	NA	CASSSGTANTEAFF	TGCGCCAGCAGCTCCGGGACTGCGAACACTGAAGCTTTCTTT
TRBD2	TRBJ2-7	TRBV10-3	NA	CAIRRLAGVYEQYF	TGTGCCATCAGGCGACTAGCGGGAGTGTACGAGCAGTACTTC
NA	TRBJ1-4	TRBV5-1	NA	CASNSGVNEKLFF	TGCGCCAGCAACTCGGGGGTTAATGAAAAACTGTTTTTT
NA	TRBJ1-5	TRBV9	NA	CASSVWLSNQPQHF	TGTGCCAGCAGCGTATGGCTTAGCAATCAGCCCCAGCATTTT
TRBD1	TRBJ2-5	TRBV29-1	NA	CSVEDPYPTGIGETQYF	TGCAGCGTTGAAGACCCATACCCGACAGGGATCGGGGAGACCCAGTACTTC
TRBD1	TRBJ1-2	TRBV6-5	NA	CASRTGGEGYTF	TGTGCCAGCAGAACAGGGGGAGAAGGCTACACCTTC
NA	TRBJ1-2	TRBV7-2	NA	CASSSTVNYGYTF	TGTGCCAGCAGTTCCACAGTTAACTATGGCTACACCTTC
TRBD2	TRBJ2-7	TRBV7-8	few	CASRRLAGLSYEQYF	TGTGCCAGCAGACGACTAGCGGGGCTCTCCTACGAGCAGTACTTC
TRBD2	TRBJ2-3	TRBV29-1	NA	CSVGTSGSTDTQYF	TGCAGCGTTGGGACTAGCGGGAGCACAGATACGCAGTATTTT
NA	TRBJ2-2	TRBV6-6	NA	CASRNENGGITGELFF	TGTGCCAGCAGAAACGAAAACGGGGGAATCACCGGGGAGCTGTTTTTT
TRBD1	TRBJ1-2	TRBV6-4	NA	CASSGTGDYGYTF	TGTGCCAGCAGTGGGACAGGGGACTATGGCTACACCTTC
NA	TRBJ2-7	TRBV30	NA	CAGRTTYEQYF	TGTGCCGGAAGGACTACCTACGAGCAGTACTTC
TRBD2	TRBJ2-7	TRBV4-1	NA	CASSPGGLAGVRSYEQYF	TGCGCCAGCAGCCCCGGAGGACTAGCGGGAGTTCGTTCCTACGAGCAGTACTTC
TRBD2	TRBJ2-1	TRBV18	NA	CASSAGAATNEQFF	TGTGCCAGCTCAGCGGGAGCTGCCACCAATGAGCAGTTCTTC
TRBD2	TRBJ2-5	TRBV7-3	NA	CASSLIAGQETQYF	TGTGCCAGCAGCTTAATAGCGGGACAAGAGACCCAGTACTTC
TRBD1	TRBJ2-7	TRBV27	NA	CASSPGTGPYEQYF	TGTGCCAGCAGCCCCGGGACAGGGCCCTACGAGCAGTACTTC
NA	TRBJ2-3	TRBV28	NA	CASSLPSTDTQYF	TGTGCCAGCAGTCTACCTAGCACAGATACGCAGTATTTT
TRBD1	TRBJ2-3	TRBV4-3	NA	CASSQRASRGTDTQYF	TGCGCCAGCAGCCAGCGAGCTAGCAGGGGGACAGATACGCAGTATTTT
TRBD1	TRBJ1-2	TRBV5-1	NA	CASSHRGDYGYTF	TGCGCCAGCAGCCACAGGGGGGACTATGGCTACACCTTC
NA	TRBJ2-3	TRBV10-3	once	CAISESRQGSTDTQYF	TGTGCCATCAGTGAGTCGAGGCAGGGGAGCACAGATACGCAGTATTTT
NA	TRBJ1-4	TRBV7-9	NA	CASSLAGGKEKLFF	TGTGCCAGCAGCTTAGCAGGGGGTAAAGAAAAACTGTTTTTT
TRBD2	TRBJ2-1	TRBV27	NA	CASSLRFETSGRDFYNEQFF	TGTGCCAGCAGTTTAAGGTTCGAGACTAGCGGGAGGGATTTCTACAATGAGCAGTTCTTC
TRBD2	TRBJ2-3	TRBV4-2	NA	CASSPLDLAGEGTDTQYF	TGTGCCAGCAGCCCCCTTGACTTGGCGGGAGAAGGCACAGATACGCAGTATTTT
TRBD1	TRBJ1-2	TRBV28	NA	CASSSGDRHYGYTF	TGTGCCAGCAGTTCGGGGGACAGACACTATGGCTACACCTTC
NA	TRBJ1-5	TRBV6-5	NA	CASSYSWQGNNQPQHF	TGTGCCAGCAGTTACTCGTGGCAGGGAAACAATCAGCCCCAGCATTTT
TRBD2	TRBJ2-3	TRBV7-8	NA	CASSFGLAGGSLTDTQYF	TGTGCCAGCAGTTTCGGACTAGCGGGAGGATCGCTAACAGATACGCAGTATTTT
TRBD1	TRBJ2-3	TRBV30	NA	CGQGTPDTQYF	TGTGGACAGGGGACCCCAGATACGCAGTATTTT
NA	TRBJ1-2	TRBV10-3	NA	CAISYLRQSDYGYTF	TGTGCCATCTCCTACCTTCGACAGAGCGACTATGGCTACACCTTC
TRBD1	TRBJ1-2	TRBV2	NA	CASSYDRGNYGYTF	TGTGCCAGCAGTTACGACAGGGGAAACTATGGCTACACCTTC
TRBD1	TRBJ2-2	TRBV5-1	NA	CASSLQGYTGELFF	TGCGCCAGCAGCTTACAGGGGTACACCGGGGAGCTGTTTTTT
NA	TRBJ1-1	TRBV20-1	once	CSAPRFAEAFF	TGCAGTGCTCCCCGGTTCGCTGAAGCTTTCTTT
TRBD1	TRBJ1-4	TRBV28	NA	CASSRPDRATNEKLFF	TGTGCCAGCAGTCGCCCAGACAGGGCGACTAATGAAAAACTGTTTTTT
NA	TRBJ1-1	TRBV6-4	NA	CASSEPGLSETFF	TGTGCCAGCAGTGAGCCAGGGTTATCGGAAACTTTCTTT
NA	TRBJ1-1	TRBV4-3	few	CASRAGTATTEAFF	TGCGCCAGCAGGGCCGGGACTGCGACGACTGAAGCTTTCTTT